The source of this TCR beta chain is a study of T cell responses to AZD1222 COVID-19 vaccine. Whole-study results and caveats: White British donors predominated, females outnumbered males, and clonal diversity was possibly underestimated.

This CDR3 region has 13 residues. Trimming took 8 bases from V and 0 from J, leaving 10 bases between them. Germline CDR1 and CDR2: WSHSY and SAAADI. Clones were sequenced by immunoSEQ multiplex PCR, and TCRdb holds only the in-frame ones, with some missing. The sample records fewer than 200,000 clones, about nine tenths being singletons. Turning to this clone: The antigen remains unidentified.

The V call is TRBV10-2, the J call TRBJ1-1; D call uncertain. Sequencing used peripheral blood, obtained 28 days after the second dose of the MenACWY control vaccine. The clonotype was recovered from an adult who received the MenACWY meningococcal vaccine as a control. CDR3: CASSVALNTEAFF. The CDR3 region has the DNA TGCGCCAGCTCGGTGGCATTGAACACTGAAGCTTTCTTT.